This entry is about one T cell receptor (beta chain). Antigen: not known. Between the trimmed V and J ends, which lost 3 bases and 0 bases, there was a span of 9 bases. The CDR3 is made up of 15 amino acids. The V gene's germline CDR1 is WNHNN and CDR2 SYGVQD (reference sequence). Use of 60 Vbeta and 13 Jbeta primers characterized the PCR. Libraries were prepared by immunoSEQ multiplex PCR; TCRdb keeps only in-frame clonotypes and omits some of them. The profile shows about 120,000 clones, around three quarters of them singletons. The sample originates from a study of cytomegalovirus exposure and HLA in healthy donors. Study as a whole: Among the approximately 400 genotyped donors, over 70% were placed in the Caucasian-associated ancestry cluster. Study-wide points: CMV serostatus was the only immune exposure information that was available. It was likely that a cluster of highly shared sequence variants was a sequencing artifact.

The source of this sequence is a man aged 30 to 39 in good health and CMV-seropositive. The rearrangement joins TRBV10-1 to TRBJ1-5, with D unclear. Sequences were obtained from PBMCs. CDR3 loop: CASSDSRGSNQPQHF. The DNA of the CDR3 is TGCGCCAGCAGTGACAGCCGGGGTAGCAATCAGCCCCAGCATTTT.